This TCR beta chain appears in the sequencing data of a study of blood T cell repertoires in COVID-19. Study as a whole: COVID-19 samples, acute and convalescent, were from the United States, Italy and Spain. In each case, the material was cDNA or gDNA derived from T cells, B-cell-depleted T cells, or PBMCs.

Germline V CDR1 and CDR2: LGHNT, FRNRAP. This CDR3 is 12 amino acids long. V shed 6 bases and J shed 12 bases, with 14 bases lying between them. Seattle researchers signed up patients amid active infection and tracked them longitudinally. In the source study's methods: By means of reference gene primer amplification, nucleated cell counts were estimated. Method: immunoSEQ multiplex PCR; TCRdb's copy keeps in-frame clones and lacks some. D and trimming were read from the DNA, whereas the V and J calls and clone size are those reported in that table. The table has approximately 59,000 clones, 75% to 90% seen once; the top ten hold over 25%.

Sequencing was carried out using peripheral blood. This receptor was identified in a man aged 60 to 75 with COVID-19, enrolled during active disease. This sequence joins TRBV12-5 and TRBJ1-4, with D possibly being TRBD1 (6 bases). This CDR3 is CASGPQGGELFF. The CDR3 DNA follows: TGTGCTAGTGGACCACAGGGCGGCGAACTGTTTTTT.